The clone carrying this TCR beta chain was seen a single time. The antigen is undetermined. The CDR3 has 14 amino acids. V lost 3 bases, J lost 0 bases, and 9 bases lay in between. Germline V gives CDR1 SGHRS, CDR2 YFSETQ. Method: immunoSEQ multiplex PCR; TCRdb's copy keeps in-frame clones and lacks some. The profile shows roughly 160,000 clones, over 75% of them singletons. The sample belongs to a study of T cell responses to AZD1222 COVID-19 vaccine. Whole-study context: Whether given at about 4 or about 12 weeks, second doses were pooled. Study-level points and caveats: Elevations in Spike-specific TCR breadth and depth followed administration of two AZD1222 doses.

The receptor comes from an adult in good health. Sequenced here: peripheral blood, sampled on day 0 of AZD1222 vaccination. The chain uses TRBV5-1 and TRBJ1-2; D is undetermined. The chain's CDR3 is CASSSPITNYGYTF. The CDR3, as DNA: TGCGCCAGCAGCTCTCCGATTACTAACTATGGCTACACCTTC.